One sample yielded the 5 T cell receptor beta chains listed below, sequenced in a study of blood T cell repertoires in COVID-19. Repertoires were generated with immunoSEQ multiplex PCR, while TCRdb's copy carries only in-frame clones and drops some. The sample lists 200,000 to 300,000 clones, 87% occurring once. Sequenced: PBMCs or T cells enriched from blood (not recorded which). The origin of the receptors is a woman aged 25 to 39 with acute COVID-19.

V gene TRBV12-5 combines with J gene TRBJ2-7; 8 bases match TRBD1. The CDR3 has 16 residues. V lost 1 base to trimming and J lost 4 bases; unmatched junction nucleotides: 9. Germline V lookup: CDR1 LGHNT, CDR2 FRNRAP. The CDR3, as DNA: TGTGCTAGTGGTTTGGGTTTTCAGGACAGGGTTTACGAGCAGTACTTC. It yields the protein CASGLGFQDRVYEQYF. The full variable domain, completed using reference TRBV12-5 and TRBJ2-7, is DARVTQTPRHKVTEMGQEVTMRCQPILGHNTVFWYRQTMMQGLELLAYFRNRAPLDDSGMPKDRFSAEMPDATLATLKIQPSEPRDSAVYFCASGLGFQDRVYEQYFGPGTRLTVT.

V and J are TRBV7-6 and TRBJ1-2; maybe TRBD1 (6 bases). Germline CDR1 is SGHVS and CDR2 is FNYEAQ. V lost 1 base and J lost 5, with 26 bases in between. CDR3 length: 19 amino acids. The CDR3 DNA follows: TGTGCCAGCAGCTTAGAAGGGGGGGGTTGGACCGGTACTGCTTATGGCTACACCTTC. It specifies CASSLEGGGWTGTAYGYTF. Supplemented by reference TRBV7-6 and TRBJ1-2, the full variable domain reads GAGVSQSPRYKVTKRGQDVALRCDPISGHVSLYWYRQALGQGPEFLTYFNYEAQQDKSGLPNDRFSAERPEGSISTLTIQRTEQRDSAMYRCASSLEGGGWTGTAYGYTFGSGTRLTVV.

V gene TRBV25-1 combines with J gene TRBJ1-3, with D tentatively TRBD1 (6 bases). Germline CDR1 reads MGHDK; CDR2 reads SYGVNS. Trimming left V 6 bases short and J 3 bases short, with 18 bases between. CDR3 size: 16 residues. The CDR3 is CASSQSRGGLGNTIYF. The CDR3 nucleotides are TGTGCCAGCAGCCAATCACGGGGGGGCCTTGGAAACACCATATATTTT. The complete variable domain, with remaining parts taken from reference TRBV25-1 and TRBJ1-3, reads EADIYQTPRYLVIGTGKKITLECSQTMGHDKMYWYQQDPGMELHLIHYSYGVNSTEKGDLSSESTVSRIRTEHFPLTLESARPSHTSQYLCASSQSRGGLGNTIYFGEGSWLTVV.

The CDR3 DNA reads as TGTGCCAGCAGCTTAGTACTGGACACCTACAATGAGCAGTTCTTC. Protein product: CASSLVLDTYNEQFF. This chain links TRBV7-8 with TRBJ2-1; possible D gene TRBD1, 5 bases. The germline V and J ends were trimmed by 1 base and 2 bases, with 9 bases remaining between them. Germline V gene lookup returns CDR1 SGHVS and CDR2 FQNEAQ. The CDR3 loop spans 15 amino acids.

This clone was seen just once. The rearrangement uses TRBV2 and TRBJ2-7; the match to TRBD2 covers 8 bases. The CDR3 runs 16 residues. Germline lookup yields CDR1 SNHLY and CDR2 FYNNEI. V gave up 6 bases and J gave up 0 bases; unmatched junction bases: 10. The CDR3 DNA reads TGTGCCAGCAGGTACCCCAGCGGGGGAGCCTCCTACGAGCAGTACTTC. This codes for CASRYPSGGASYEQYF.